This T cell receptor beta chain stems from a study of cytomegalovirus exposure and HLA in healthy donors. Study-level results: In vitro testing confirmed three CMV-associated chains as specific for CMV antigens.

On this clone: Its target is not known.

The PCR used 60 Vbeta and 13 Jbeta primers. TCRdb keeps only in-frame clones here, not all; method: immunoSEQ multiplex PCR. This repertoire includes approximately 120,000 clones. J gave up 9 bases and V 6 bases, and 10 bases lay outside the gene matches. The germline V gene has CDR1 SGHTA and CDR2 FQGTGA. The CDR3 sequence is 13 residues long. The rearrangement joins TRBV7-3 to TRBJ1-1; 7 bases map to TRBD1. The sample taken for sequencing was PBMCs. The sequence derives from a man aged 35 to 55 in good health and CMV-seronegative. The CDR3 loop reads CASSLQGLEQAFF. CDR3 bases: TGTGCCAGCAGTTTACAGGGGTTGGAACAAGCTTTCTTT.